In its sample, the clone carrying this T cell receptor beta chain was seen a few times. Via MiXCR, TCRdb re-called the RT-PCR reads, giving one row per CDR3 protein. Altogether fewer than 800,000 distinct CDR3 sequences are present, 14% being singletons, with the ten largest covering just over 3.5%. Trimming left V 5 bases short and J 4 bases short, with 14 bases between. Germline values: CDR1 MNHNY, CDR2 SVGAGI (reference sequence). The length of the CDR3 is 14 residues. Sequencing used memory CD4+ T cells from blood. This receptor was identified in a female donor in good health, serving as a healthy control. The chain carries TRBV6-6 and TRBJ1-1, with D tentatively TRBD1 (6 bases). This chain's CDR3 is CASSQQGVGTEAFF. The DNA of the CDR3 is TGTGCCAGCAGTCAACAGGGAGTGGGCACTGAAGCTTTCTTT.